This entry lists 8 T cell receptor beta chains sequenced from one sample in a study of cytomegalovirus exposure and HLA in healthy donors. Primers: 60 Vbeta forward and 13 Jbeta reverse. Data came from immunoSEQ multiplex PCR; TCRdb stores just in-frame clones and leaves some out. The data hold about 170,000 clones, with around 85% observed a single time. The sequenced sample was PBMCs. Receptors originate from a male donor in good health and CMV-seronegative.

This sequence joins TRBV19 and TRBJ1-2, with D unresolved. The CDR3 loop spans 16 amino acids. The germline V gene encodes CDR1 LNHDA and CDR2 SQIVND (reference sequence). Trimming cost V 5 bases and J 2 bases, with 18 bases left between them. CDR3 DNA: TGTGCCAGTAGTGGCCCGGGGTCACACCAGAACTATGGCTACACCTTC. Its translation: CASSGPGSHQNYGYTF. The full variable domain, with the rest looked up from reference TRBV19 and TRBJ1-2, is DGGITQSPKYLFRKEGQNVTLSCEQNLNHDAMYWYRQDPGQGLRLIYYSQIVNDFQKGDIAEGYSVSREKKESFPLTVTSAQKNPTAFYLCASSGPGSHQNYGYTFGSGTRLTVV.

The V call is TRBV14, the J call TRBJ1-2; maybe TRBD1 (5 bases). The V gene lost 4 bases and the J gene lost 8 bases, with 14 bases spanning the gap. The CDR3 length is 13 residues. Germline V gives CDR1 SGHDN, CDR2 FVKESK. The CDR3 here is CASSLRGDGGYTF. In nucleotides, the CDR3 is TGTGCCAGCAGCCTTCGGGGGGACGGGGGCTACACCTTC.

The chain is built from TRBV10-3 and TRBJ1-2; 9 bases are shared with TRBD1. The CDR3 covers 14 residues. CDR1 is ENHRY, CDR2 SYGVKD, per germline. V shed 10 bases, J shed 4 bases, and the junction held 10 bases outside the gene matches. CDR3 loop: CATGGQGEIYGYTF. CDR3 DNA sequence: TGTGCCACCGGGGGACAGGGAGAGATCTATGGCTACACCTTC.

This chain joins TRBV30 and TRBJ2-5; 8 bases map to TRBD2. Germline V gives CDR1 GTSNPN, CDR2 SVGIG (reference sequence). V dropped 4 bases and J dropped 2; count of bases not matched to a gene: 3. The CDR3 covers 13 residues. CDR3 nucleotides: TGTGCCTGGACCCGGGGGGGGCAAGAGACCCAGTACTTC. It specifies CAWTRGGQETQYF. Complete variable domain (other parts from reference TRBV30 and TRBJ2-5): SQTIHQWPATLVQPVGSPLSLECTVEGTSNPNLYWYRQAAGRGLQLLFYSVGIGQISSEVPQNLSASRPQDRQFILSSKKLLLSDSGFYLCAWTRGGQETQYFGPGTRLLVL.

This chain uses TRBV4-2 with TRBJ2-1, with TRBD2 matching over 12 bases. The CDR3 has 16 amino acids. The ends lost 4 bases at V and 6 bases at J; junction bases unmatched: 7. Germline V gene data show CDR1 as LGHNA and CDR2 as YNFKEQ. CDR3 amino acids: CASSLDPGLAGNEQFF. DNA of the CDR3: TGTGCCAGCAGCCTCGACCCGGGACTAGCGGGCAATGAGCAGTTCTTC.

Only a few counts were recorded for this clone. The V call is TRBV6-5, the J call TRBJ2-5; possible D gene TRBD2, 6 bases. Judging by the DNA end, TRBJ2-7 fits better; the J call may be wrong. CDR3 length equals 15 residues. Looked up from germline, CDR1 is MNHEY and CDR2 is SVGAGI. CDR3 protein: CASSYSSGSAYEQYF. Written as DNA, the CDR3 is TGTGCCAGCAGTTACTCGTCCGGGAGCGCCTACGAGCAGTACTTC.

The chain links TRBV29-1 to TRBJ2-7, with a possible D match to TRBD2 (7 bases). Deletions cut 6 bases from V and 4 bases from J, with 16 bases between. Germline-derived CDR1 and CDR2 are SQVTM and ANQGSEA. This CDR3 contains 13 residues. CDR3 residues: CSVSWGGGYEQYF. The CDR3 DNA sequence: TGCAGCGTCTCTTGGGGGGGCGGGTACGAGCAGTACTTC.

The rearrangement uses TRBV10-2 and TRBJ2-7; D gene uncertain. The V and J ends lost 7 bases and 0 bases respectively, with 7 bases between them. This CDR3 has 12 amino acids. Germline V gives CDR1 WSHSY, CDR2 SAAADI. The CDR3 region is CASTFSSYEQYF. CDR3 in DNA: TGCGCCAGCACCTTTAGCTCCTACGAGCAGTACTTC.